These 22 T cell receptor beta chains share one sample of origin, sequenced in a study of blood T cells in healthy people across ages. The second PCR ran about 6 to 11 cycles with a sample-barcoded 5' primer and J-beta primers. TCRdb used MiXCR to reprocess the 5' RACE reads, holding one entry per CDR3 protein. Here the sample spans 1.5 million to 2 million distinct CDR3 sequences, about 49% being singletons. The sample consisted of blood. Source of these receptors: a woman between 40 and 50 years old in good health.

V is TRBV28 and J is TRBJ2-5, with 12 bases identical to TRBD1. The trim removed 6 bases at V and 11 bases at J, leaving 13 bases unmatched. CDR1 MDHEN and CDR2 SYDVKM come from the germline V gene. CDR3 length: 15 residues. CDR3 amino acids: CASRYTGTGGAGQYF. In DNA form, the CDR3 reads TGTGCCAGCAGATACACCGGGACAGGGGGCGCGGGGCAGTACTTC.

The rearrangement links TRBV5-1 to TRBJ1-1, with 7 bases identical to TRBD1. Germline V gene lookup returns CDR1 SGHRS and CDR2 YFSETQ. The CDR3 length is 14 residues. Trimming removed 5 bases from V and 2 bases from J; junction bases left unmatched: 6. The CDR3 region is CASRFAGGNTEAFF. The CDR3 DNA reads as TGCGCCAGCAGGTTCGCAGGGGGAAACACTGAAGCTTTCTTT.

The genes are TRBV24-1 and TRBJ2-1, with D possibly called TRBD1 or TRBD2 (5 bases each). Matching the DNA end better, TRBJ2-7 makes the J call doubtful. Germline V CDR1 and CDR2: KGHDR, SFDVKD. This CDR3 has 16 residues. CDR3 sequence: CATSDLKGSSYNEQYF. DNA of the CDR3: TGTGCCACCAGTGATTTGAAGGGGAGCTCCTACAATGAGCAGTACTTC.

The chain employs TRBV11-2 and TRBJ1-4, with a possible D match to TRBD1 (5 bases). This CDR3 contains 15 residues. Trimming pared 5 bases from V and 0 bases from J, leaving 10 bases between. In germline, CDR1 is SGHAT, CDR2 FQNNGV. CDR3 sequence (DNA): TGTGCCAGCAGCGCGGGACGGGCAACTAATGAAAAACTGTTTTTT. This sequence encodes CASSAGRATNEKLFF. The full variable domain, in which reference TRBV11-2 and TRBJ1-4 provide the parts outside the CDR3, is EAGVAQSPRYKIIEKRQSVAFWCNPISGHATLYWYQQILGQGPKLLIQFQNNGVVDDSQLPKDRFSAERLKGVDSTLKIQPAKLEDSAVYLCASSAGRATNEKLFFGSGTQLSVL.

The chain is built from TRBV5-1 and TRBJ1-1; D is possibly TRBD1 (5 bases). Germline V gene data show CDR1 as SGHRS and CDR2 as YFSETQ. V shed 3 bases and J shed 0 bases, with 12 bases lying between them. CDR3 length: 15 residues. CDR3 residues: CASSWGLTVNTEAFF. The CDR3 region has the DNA TGCGCCAGCAGCTGGGGCCTCACCGTGAACACTGAAGCTTTCTTT. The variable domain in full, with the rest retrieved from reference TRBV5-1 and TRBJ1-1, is KAGVTQTPRYLIKTRGQQVTLSCSPISGHRSVSWYQQTPGQGLQFLFEYFSETQRNKGNFPGRFSGRQFSNSRSEMNVSTLELGDSALYLCASSWGLTVNTEAFFGQGTRLTVV.

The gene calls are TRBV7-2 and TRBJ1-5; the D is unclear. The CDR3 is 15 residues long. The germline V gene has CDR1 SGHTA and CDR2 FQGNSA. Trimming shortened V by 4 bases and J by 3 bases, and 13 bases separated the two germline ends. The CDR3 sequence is CASSSSIPHNQPQHF. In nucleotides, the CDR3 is TGTGCCAGCAGCTCATCAATCCCGCACAATCAGCCCCAGCATTTT.

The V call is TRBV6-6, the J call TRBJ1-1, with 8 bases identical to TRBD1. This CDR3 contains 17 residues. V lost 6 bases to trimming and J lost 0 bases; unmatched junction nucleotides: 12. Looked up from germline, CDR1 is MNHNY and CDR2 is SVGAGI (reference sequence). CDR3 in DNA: TGTGCCAGCAGAAAATCCGGGACAGGTGGCATGAACACTGAAGCTTTCTTT. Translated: CASRKSGTGGMNTEAFF.

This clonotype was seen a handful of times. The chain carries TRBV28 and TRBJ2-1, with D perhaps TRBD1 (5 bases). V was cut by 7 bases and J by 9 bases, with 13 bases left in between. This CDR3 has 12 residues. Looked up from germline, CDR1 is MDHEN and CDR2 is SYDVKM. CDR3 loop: CASNARGFEQFF. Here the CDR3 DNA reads TGTGCCAGCAATGCAAGGGGATTTGAGCAGTTCTTC. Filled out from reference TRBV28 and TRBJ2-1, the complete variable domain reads DVKVTQSSRYLVKRTGEKVFLECVQDMDHENMFWYRQDPGLGLRLIYFSYDVKMKEKGDIPEGYSVSREKKERFSLILESASTNQTSMYLCASNARGFEQFFGPGTRLTVL.

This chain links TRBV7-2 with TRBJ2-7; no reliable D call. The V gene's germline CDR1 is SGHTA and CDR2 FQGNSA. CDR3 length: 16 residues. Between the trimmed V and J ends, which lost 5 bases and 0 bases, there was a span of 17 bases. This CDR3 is CASSTLPTANSYEQYF. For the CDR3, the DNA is TGTGCCAGCAGCACACTACCGACGGCAAACTCCTACGAGCAGTACTTC.

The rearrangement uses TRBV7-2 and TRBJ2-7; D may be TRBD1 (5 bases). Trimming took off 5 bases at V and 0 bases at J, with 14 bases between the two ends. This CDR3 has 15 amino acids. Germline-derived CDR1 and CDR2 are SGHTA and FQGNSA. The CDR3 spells CASSTRVLVSYEQYF. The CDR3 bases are TGTGCCAGCAGCACCAGGGTCCTAGTCTCCTACGAGCAGTACTTC.

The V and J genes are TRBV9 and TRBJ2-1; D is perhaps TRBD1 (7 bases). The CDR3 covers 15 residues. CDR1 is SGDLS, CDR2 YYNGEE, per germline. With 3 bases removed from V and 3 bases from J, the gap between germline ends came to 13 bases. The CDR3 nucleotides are TGTGCCAGCAGCGGTCCAGGGGGAGGCTACAATGAGCAGTTCTTC. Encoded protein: CASSGPGGGYNEQFF.

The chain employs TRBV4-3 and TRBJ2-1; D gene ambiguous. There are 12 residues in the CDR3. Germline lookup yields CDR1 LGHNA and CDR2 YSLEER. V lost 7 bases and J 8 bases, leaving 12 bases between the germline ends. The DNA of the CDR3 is TGCGCCAGCAACCATGTGTGTGATGAGCAGTTCTTC. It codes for CASNHVCDEQFF.

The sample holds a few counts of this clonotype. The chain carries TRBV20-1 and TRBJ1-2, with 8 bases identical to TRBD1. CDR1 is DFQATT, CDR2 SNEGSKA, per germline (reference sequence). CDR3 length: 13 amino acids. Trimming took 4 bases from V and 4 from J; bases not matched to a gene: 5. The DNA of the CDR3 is TGCAGTGCTAAGTCGGACAGGGCCTATGGCTACACCTTC. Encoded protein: CSAKSDRAYGYTF.

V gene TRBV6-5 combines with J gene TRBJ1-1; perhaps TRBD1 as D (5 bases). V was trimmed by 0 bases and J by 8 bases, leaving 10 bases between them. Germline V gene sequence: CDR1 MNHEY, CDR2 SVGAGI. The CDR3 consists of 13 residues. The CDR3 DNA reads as TGTGCCAGCAGTTACTCGGGCAAGGGGGAAGCTTTCTTT. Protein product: CASSYSGKGEAFF.

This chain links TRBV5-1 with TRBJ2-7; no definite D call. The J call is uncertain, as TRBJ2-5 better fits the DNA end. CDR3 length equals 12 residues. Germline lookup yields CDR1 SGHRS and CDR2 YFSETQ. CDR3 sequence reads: CASTAELKTQYF. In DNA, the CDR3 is TGCGCCAGCACCGCCGAGTTAAAGACCCAGTACTTC.

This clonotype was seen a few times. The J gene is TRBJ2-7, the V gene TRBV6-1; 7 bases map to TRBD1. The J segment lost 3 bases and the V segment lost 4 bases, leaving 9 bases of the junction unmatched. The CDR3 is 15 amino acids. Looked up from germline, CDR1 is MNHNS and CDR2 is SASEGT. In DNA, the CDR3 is TGTGCCAGCAGTGGTGGTAGGGGGCTTATCTACGAGCAGTACTTC. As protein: CASSGGRGLIYEQYF.

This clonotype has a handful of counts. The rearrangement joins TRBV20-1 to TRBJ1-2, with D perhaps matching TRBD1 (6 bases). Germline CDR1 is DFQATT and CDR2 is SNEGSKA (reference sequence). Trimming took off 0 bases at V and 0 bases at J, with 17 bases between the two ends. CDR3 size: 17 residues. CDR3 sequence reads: CSARELAGATANYGYTF. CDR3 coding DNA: TGCAGTGCTAGAGAGTTAGCGGGGGCCACAGCTAACTATGGCTACACCTTC.

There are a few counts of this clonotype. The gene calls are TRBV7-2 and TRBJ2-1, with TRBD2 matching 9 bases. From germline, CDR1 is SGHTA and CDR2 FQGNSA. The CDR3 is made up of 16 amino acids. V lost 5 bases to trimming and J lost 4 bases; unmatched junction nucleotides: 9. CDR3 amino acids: CASSTSGTSWYNEQFF. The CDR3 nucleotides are TGTGCCAGCAGCACTTCCGGGACTAGCTGGTACAATGAGCAGTTCTTC.

CDR3 sequence (DNA): TGTGCCAGCAGTTTATTAGGGACTAGCGGCGGCTCCTACAATGAGCAGTTCTTC. Its translation: CASSLLGTSGGSYNEQFF. The rearrangement uses TRBV27 and TRBJ2-1; 11 bases match TRBD2. V lost 1 base to trimming and J lost 0 bases; unmatched junction nucleotides: 5. The CDR3 runs to 18 residues. CDR1 is MNHEY, CDR2 SMNVEV, per germline (reference sequence).

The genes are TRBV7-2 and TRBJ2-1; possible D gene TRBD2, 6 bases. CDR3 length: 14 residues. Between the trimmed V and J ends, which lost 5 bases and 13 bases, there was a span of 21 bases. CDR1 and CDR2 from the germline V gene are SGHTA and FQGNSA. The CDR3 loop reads CASSPTGPGETQFF. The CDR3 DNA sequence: TGTGCCAGCAGCCCCACAGGCCCGGGGGAGACCCAGTTCTTC.

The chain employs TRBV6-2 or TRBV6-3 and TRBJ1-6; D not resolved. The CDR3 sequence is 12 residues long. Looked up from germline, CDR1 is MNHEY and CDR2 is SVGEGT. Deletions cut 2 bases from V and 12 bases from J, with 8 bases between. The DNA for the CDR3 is TGTGCCAGCAGTTACACAGAAGGACCCCTCCACTTT. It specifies CASSYTEGPLHF.

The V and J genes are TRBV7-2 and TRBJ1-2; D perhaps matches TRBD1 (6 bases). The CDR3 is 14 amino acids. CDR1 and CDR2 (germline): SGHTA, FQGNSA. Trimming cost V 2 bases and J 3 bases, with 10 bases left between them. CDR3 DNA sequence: TGTGCCAGCAGCTTACGCCCAGGGGACTATGGCTACACCTTC. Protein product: CASSLRPGDYGYTF. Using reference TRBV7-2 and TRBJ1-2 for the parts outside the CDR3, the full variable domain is GAGVSQSPSNKVTEKGKDVELRCDPISGHTALYWYRQSLGQGLEFLIYFQGNSAPDKSGLPSDRFSAERTGGSVSTLTIQRTQQEDSAVYLCASSLRPGDYGYTFGSGTRLTVV.